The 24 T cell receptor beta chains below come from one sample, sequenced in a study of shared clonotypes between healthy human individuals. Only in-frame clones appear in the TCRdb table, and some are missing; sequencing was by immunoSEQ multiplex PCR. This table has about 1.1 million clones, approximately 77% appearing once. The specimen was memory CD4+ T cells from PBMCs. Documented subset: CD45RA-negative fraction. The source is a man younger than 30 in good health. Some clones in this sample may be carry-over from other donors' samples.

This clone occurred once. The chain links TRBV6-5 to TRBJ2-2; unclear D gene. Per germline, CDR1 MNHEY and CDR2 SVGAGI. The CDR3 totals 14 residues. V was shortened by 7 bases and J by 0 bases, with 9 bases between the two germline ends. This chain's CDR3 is CASTVGTNTGELFF. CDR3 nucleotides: TGTGCCAGCACCGTAGGGACGAACACCGGGGAGCTGTTTTTT.

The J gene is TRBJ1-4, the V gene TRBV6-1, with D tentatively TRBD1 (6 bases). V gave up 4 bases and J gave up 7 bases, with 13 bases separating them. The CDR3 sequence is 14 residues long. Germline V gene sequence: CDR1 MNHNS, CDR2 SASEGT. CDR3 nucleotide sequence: TGTGCCAGCAGTGTTGGGGGCACGGTTGAAAAACTGTTTTTT. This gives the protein CASSVGGTVEKLFF.

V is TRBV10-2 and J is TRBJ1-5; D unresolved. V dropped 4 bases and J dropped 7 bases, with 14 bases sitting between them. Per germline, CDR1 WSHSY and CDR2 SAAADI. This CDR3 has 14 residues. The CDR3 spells CASSVRQSIQPQHF. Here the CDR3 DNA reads TGCGCCAGCAGTGTTAGGCAGTCTATCCAGCCCCAGCATTTT.

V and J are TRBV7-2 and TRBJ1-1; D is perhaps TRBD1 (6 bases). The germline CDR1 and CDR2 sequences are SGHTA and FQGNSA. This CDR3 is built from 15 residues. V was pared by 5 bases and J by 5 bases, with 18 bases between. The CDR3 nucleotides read TGTGCCAGCAGCACCTTGGGGGGGGCGCAGACTGAAGCTTTCTTT. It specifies CASSTLGGAQTEAFF.

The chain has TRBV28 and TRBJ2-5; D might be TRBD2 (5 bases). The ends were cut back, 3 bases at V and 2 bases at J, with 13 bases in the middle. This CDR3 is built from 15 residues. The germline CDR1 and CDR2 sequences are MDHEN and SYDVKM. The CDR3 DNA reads TGTGCCAGCAGTTTGCCCAGCGGACCTCAAGAGACCCAGTACTTC. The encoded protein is CASSLPSGPQETQYF. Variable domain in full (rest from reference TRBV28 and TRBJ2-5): DVKVTQSSRYLVKRTGEKVFLECVQDMDHENMFWYRQDPGLGLRLIYFSYDVKMKEKGDIPEGYSVSREKKERFSLILESASTNQTSMYLCASSLPSGPQETQYFGPGTRLLVL.

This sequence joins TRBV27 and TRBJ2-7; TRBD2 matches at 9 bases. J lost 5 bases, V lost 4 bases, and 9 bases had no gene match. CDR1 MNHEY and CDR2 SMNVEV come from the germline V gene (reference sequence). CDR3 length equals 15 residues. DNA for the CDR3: TGTGCCAGCAGTTCACTTAGCGGGAGTAGAAACGAGCAGTACTTC. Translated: CASSSLSGSRNEQYF.

CDR3 DNA: TGTGCCAGCAGCCCCGCGTCTGAGCAGTTCTTC. Translation: CASSPASEQFF. This chain joins TRBV28 and TRBJ2-1, with D hard to call. Trimming removed 6 bases at V and 9 bases at J, with 9 bases between. This CDR3 has 11 amino acids. CDR1 and CDR2 from the germline V gene are MDHEN and SYDVKM.

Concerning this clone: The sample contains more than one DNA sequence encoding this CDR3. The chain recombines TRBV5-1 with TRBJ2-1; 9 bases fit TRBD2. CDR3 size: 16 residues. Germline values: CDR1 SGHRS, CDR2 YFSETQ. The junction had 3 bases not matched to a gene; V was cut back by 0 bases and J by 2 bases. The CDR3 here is CASSLVASGTYNEQFF. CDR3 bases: TGCGCCAGCAGCTTGGTCGCTAGCGGGACCTACAATGAGCAGTTCTTC.

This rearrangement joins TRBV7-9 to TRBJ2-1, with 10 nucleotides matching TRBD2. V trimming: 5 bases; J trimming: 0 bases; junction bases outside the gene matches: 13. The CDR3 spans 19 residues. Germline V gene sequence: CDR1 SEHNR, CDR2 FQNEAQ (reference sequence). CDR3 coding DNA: TGTGCCAGCAGCCCCCGCCCTAGCGGGAGCGACCCCTCCTACAATGAGCAGTTCTTC. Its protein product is CASSPRPSGSDPSYNEQFF.

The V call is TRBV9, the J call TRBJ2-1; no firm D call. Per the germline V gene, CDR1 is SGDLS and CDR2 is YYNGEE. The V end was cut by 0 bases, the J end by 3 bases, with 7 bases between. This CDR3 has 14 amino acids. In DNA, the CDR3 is TGTGCCAGCAGCGTAGATAGTCTCTACAATGAGCAGTTCTTC. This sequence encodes CASSVDSLYNEQFF.

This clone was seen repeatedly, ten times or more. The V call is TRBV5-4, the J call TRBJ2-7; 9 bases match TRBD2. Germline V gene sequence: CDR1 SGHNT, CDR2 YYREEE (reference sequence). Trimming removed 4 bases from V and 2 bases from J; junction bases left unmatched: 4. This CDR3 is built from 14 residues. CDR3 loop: CASSETSGTYEQYF. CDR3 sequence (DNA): TGTGCCAGCAGCGAGACTAGCGGAACCTACGAGCAGTACTTC.

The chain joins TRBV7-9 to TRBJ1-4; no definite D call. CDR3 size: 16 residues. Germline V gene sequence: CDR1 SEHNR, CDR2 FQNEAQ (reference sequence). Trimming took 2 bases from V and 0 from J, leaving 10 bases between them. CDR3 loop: CASSLRGGATNEKLFF. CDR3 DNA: TGTGCCAGCAGCTTACGGGGAGGAGCAACTAATGAAAAACTGTTTTTT.

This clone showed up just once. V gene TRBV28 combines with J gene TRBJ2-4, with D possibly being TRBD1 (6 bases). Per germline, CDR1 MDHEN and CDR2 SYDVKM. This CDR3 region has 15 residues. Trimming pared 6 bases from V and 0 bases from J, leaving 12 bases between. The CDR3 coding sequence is TGTGCCAGCAGGTCCGGGACAAGAGCCAAAAACATTCAGTACTTC. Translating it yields CASRSGTRAKNIQYF.

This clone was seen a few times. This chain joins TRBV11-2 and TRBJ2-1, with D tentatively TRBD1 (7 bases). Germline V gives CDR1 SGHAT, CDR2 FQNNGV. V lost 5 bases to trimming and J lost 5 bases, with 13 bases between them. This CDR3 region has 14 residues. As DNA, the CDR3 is TGTGCCAGCAGCCTAGGCAGGGGGGACAATGAGCAGTTCTTC. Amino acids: CASSLGRGDNEQFF.

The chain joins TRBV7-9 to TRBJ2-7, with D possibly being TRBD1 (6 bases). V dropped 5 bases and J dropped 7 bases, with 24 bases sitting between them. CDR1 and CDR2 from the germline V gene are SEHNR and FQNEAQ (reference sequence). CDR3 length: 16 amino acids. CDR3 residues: CASSPTVSQGPEEQYF. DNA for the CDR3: TGTGCCAGCAGCCCAACCGTCTCACAGGGACCAGAGGAGCAGTACTTC.

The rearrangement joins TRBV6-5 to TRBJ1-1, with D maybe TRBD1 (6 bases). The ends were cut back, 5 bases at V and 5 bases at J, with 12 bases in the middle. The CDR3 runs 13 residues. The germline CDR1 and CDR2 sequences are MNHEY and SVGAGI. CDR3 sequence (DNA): TGTGCCAGCAGTAGAGGGGGGTGGACTGAAGCTTTCTTT. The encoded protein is CASSRGGWTEAFF.

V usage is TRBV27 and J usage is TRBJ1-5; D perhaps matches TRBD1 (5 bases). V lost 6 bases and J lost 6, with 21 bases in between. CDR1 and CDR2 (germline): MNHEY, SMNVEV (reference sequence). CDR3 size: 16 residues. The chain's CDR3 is CASRPMGQAVGQPQHF. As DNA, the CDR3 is TGTGCCAGCAGGCCCATGGGGCAGGCGGTGGGTCAGCCCCAGCATTTT.

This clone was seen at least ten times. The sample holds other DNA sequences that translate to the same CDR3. The CDR3 protein is CASSDRGLTDTQYF. CDR3 bases: TGTGCCAGCAGTGACAGGGGGCTCACAGATACGCAGTATTTT. This rearrangement joins TRBV2 to TRBJ2-3; 8 bases map to TRBD1. Trimming took 3 bases from V and 2 from J; bases not matched to a gene: 1. Germline V gene sequence: CDR1 SNHLY, CDR2 FYNNEI. CDR3 length equals 14 residues. Together with reference TRBV2 and TRBJ2-3, the CDR3 gives the full variable domain: EPEVTQTPSHQVTQMGQEVILRCVPISNHLYFYWYRQILGQKVEFLVSFYNNEISEKSEIFDDQFSVERPDGSNFTLKIRSTKLEDSAMYFCASSDRGLTDTQYFGPGTRLTVL.

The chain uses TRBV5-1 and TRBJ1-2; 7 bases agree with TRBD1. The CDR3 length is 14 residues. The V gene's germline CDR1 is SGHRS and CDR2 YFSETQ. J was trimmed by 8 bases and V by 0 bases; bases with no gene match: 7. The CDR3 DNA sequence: TGCGCCAGCAGCTTGGTACAGGGGACATGGGGCTACACCTTC. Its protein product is CASSLVQGTWGYTF.

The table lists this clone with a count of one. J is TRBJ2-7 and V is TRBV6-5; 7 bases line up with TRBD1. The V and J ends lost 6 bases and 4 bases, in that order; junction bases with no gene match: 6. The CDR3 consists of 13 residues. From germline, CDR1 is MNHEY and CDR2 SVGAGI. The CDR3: CASRAGGRYEQYF. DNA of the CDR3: TGTGCCAGCAGGGCAGGGGGTAGATACGAGCAGTACTTC.

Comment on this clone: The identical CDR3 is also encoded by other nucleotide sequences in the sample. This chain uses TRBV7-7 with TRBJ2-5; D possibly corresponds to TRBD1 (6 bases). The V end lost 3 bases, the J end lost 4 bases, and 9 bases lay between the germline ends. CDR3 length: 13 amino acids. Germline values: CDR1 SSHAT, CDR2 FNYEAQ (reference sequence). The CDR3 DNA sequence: TGTGCCAGCAGCTTGGGGGCGGGAGAGACCCAGTACTTC. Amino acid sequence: CASSLGAGETQYF.

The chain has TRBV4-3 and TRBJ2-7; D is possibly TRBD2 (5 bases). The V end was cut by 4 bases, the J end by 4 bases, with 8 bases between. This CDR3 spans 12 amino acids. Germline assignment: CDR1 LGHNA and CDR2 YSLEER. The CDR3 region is CASSLSGYEQYF. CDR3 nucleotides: TGCGCCAGCAGCCTCTCGGGGTACGAGCAGTACTTC.

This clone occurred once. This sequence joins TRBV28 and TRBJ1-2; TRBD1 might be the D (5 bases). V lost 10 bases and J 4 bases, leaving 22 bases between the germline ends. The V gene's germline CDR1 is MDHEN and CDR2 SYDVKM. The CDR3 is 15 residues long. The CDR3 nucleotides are TGTGCCATCAAATCCGGGGGGGAGCAGGGCTATGGCTACACCTTC. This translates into CAIKSGGEQGYGYTF.

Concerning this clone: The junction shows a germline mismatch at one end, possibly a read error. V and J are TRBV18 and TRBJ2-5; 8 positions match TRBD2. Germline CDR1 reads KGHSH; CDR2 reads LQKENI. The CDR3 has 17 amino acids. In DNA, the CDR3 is TGTGCCAGCTCACTTGGGGTCGGCGGGAGGATCCAAAAGACCCAGTACTTC. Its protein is CASSLGVGGRIQKTQYF.